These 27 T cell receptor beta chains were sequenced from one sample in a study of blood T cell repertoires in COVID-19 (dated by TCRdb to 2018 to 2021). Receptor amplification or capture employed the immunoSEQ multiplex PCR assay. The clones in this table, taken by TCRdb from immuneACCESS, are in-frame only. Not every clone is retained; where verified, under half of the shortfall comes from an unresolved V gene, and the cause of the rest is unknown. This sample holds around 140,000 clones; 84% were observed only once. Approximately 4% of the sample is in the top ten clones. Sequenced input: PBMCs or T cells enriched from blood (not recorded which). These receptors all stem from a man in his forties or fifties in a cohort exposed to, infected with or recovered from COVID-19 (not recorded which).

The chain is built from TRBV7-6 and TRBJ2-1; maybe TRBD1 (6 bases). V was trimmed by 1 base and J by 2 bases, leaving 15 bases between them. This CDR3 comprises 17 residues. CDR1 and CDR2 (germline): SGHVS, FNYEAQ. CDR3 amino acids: CASSLEGRGETYNEQFF. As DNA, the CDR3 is TGTGCCAGCAGCTTAGAAGGCAGGGGCGAAACCTACAATGAGCAGTTCTTC.

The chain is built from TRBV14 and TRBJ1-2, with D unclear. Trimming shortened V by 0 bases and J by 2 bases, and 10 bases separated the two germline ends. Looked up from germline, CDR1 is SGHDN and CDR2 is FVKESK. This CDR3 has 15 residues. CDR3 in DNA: TGTGCCAGCAGCCAAGAATATCGAGGAAACTATGGCTACACCTTC. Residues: CASSQEYRGNYGYTF.

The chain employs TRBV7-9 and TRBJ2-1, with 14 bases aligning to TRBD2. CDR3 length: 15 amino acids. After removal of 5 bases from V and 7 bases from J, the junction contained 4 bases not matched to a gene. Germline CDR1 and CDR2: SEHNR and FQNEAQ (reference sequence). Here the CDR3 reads CASSPTSGGENEQFF. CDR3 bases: TGTGCCAGCAGCCCGACTAGCGGGGGGGAAAATGAGCAGTTCTTC. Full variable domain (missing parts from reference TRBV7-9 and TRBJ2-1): DTGVSQNPRHKITKRGQNVTFRCDPISEHNRLYWYRQTLGQGPEFLTYFQNEAQLEKSRLLSDRFSAERPKGSFSTLEIQRTEQGDSAMYLCASSPTSGGENEQFFGPGTRLTVL.

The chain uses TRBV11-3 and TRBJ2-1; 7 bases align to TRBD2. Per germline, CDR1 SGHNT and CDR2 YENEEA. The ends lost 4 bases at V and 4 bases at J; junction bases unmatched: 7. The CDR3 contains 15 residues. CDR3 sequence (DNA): TGTGCCAGCAGCTCGGGGGGTGTTCCTTACAATGAGCAGTTCTTC. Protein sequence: CASSSGGVPYNEQFF. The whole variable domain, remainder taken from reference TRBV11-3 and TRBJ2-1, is EAGVVQSPRYKIIEKKQPVAFWCNPISGHNTLYWYLQNLGQGPELLIRYENEEAVDDSQLPKDRFSAERLKGVDSTLKIQPAELGDSAVYLCASSSGGVPYNEQFFGPGTRLTVL.

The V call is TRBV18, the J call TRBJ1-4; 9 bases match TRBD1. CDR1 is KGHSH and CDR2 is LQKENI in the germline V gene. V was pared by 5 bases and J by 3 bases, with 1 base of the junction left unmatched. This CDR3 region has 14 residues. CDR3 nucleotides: TGTGCCAGCTCAAGGGACAGGGCTAATGAAAAACTGTTTTTT. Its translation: CASSRDRANEKLFF.

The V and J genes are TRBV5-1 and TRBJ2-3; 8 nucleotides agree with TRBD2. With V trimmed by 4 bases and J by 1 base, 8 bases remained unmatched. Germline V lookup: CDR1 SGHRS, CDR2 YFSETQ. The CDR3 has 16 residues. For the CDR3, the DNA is TGCGCCAGCAGCATTAGACTAGCGAGTGGCACAGATACGCAGTATTTT. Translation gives CASSIRLASGTDTQYF.

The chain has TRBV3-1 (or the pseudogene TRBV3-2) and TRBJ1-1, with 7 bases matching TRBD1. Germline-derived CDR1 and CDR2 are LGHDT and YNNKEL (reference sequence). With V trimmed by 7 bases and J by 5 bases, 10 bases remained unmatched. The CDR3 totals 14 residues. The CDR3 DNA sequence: TGTGCCAGCACTATAACAGGGGCGAATACTGAAGCTTTCTTT. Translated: CASTITGANTEAFF.

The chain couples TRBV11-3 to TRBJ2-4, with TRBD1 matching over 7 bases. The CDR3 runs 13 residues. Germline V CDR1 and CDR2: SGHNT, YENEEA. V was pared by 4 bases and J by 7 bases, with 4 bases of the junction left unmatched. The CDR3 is CASSSGTENIQYF. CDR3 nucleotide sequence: TGTGCCAGCAGCTCAGGGACAGAGAACATTCAGTACTTC.

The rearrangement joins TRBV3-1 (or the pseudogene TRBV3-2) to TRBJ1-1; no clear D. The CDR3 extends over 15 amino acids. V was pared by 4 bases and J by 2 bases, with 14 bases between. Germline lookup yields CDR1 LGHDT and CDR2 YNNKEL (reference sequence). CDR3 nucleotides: TGTGCCAGCAGCCTCAGAGGAGAGGGAAACACTGAAGCTTTCTTT. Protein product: CASSLRGEGNTEAFF.

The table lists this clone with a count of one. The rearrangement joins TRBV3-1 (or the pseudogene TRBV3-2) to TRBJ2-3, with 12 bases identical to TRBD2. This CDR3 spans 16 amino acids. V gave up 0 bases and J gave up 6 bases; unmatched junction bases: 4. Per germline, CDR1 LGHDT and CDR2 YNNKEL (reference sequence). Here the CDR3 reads CASSQDLAGGWDTQYF. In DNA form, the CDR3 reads TGTGCCAGCAGCCAAGATCTAGCGGGAGGGTGGGATACGCAGTATTTT.

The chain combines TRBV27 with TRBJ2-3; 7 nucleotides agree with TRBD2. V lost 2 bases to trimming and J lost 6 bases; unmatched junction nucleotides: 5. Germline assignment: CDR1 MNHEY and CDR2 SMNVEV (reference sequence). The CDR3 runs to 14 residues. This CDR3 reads CASSLRGSLDTQYF. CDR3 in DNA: TGTGCCAGCAGTTTACGCGGGAGCTTGGATACGCAGTATTTT.

The CDR3 spells CASDRGETATNGYTF. The CDR3 DNA sequence: TGTGCCAGTGACAGGGGGGAGACAGCAACTAATGGCTACACCTTC. The V gene is TRBV19, the J gene TRBJ1-2; TRBD1 matches 9 bases. This CDR3 comprises 15 residues. The germline V gene encodes CDR1 LNHDA and CDR2 SQIVND (reference sequence). V gave up 8 bases and J gave up 6 bases; unmatched junction bases: 13. The whole variable domain, remainder taken from reference TRBV19 and TRBJ1-2, is DGGITQSPKYLFRKEGQNVTLSCEQNLNHDAMYWYRQDPGQGLRLIYYSQIVNDFQKGDIAEGYSVSREKKESFPLTVTSAQKNPTAFYLCASDRGETATNGYTFGSGTRLTVV.

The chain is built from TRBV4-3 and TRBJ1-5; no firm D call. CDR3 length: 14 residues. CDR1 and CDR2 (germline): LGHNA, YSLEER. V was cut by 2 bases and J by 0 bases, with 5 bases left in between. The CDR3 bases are TGCGCCAGCAGCCAATTCCGTAGCAATCAGCCCCAGCATTTT. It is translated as CASSQFRSNQPQHF.

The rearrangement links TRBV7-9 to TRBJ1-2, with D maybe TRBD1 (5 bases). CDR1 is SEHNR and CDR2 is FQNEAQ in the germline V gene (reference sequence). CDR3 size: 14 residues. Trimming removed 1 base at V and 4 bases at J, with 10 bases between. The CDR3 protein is CASSLEGNSYGYTF. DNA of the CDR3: TGTGCCAGCAGCTTAGAGGGGAACTCCTATGGCTACACCTTC. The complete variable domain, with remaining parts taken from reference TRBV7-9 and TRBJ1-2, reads DTGVSQNPRHKITKRGQNVTFRCDPISEHNRLYWYRQTLGQGPEFLTYFQNEAQLEKSRLLSDRFSAERPKGSFSTLEIQRTEQGDSAMYLCASSLEGNSYGYTFGSGTRLTVV.

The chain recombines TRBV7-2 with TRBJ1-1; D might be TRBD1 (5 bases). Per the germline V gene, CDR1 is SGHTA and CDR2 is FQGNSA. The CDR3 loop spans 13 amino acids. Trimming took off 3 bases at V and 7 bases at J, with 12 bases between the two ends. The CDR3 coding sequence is TGTGCCAGCAGCTTTCCGGTCGACAGTGAAGCTTTCTTT. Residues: CASSFPVDSEAFF.

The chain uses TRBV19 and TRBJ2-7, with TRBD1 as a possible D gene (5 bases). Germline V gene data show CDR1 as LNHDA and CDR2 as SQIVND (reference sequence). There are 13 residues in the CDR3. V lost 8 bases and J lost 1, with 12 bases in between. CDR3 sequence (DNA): TGTGCCAGTCTTTACAGGTCTTCCTACGAGCAGTACTTC. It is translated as CASLYRSSYEQYF.

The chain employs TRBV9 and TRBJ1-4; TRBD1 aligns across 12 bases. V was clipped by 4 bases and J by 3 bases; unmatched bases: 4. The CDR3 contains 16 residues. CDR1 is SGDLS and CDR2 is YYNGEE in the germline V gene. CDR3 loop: CASSPGQGAANEKLFF. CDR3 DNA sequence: TGTGCCAGCAGCCCGGGACAGGGGGCCGCTAATGAAAAACTGTTTTTT.

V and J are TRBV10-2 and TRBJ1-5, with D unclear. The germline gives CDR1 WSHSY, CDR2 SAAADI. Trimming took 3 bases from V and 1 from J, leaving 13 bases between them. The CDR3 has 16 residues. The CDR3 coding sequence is TGCGCCAGCAGTGAAGTCGGTAGCACAAGCAATCAGCCCCAGCATTTT. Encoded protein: CASSEVGSTSNQPQHF.

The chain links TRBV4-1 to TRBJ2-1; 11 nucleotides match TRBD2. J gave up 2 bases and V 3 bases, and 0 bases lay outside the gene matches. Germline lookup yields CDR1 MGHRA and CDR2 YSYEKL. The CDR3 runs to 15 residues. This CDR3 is CASSHSGRAYNEQFF. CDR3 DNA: TGCGCCAGCAGCCATAGCGGGAGGGCCTACAATGAGCAGTTCTTC.

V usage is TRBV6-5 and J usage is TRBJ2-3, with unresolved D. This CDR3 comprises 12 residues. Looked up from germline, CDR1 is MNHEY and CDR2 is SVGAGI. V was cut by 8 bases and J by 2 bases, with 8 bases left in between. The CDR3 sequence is CASYSHTDTQYF. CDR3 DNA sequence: TGTGCCAGCTACAGCCACACAGATACGCAGTATTTT.

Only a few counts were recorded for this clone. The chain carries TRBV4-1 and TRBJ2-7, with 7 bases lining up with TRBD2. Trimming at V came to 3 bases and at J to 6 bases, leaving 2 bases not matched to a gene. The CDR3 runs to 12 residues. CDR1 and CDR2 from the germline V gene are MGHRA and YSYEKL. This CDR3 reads CASSHGGSEQYF. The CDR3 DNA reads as TGCGCCAGCAGCCACGGCGGGAGCGAGCAGTACTTC.

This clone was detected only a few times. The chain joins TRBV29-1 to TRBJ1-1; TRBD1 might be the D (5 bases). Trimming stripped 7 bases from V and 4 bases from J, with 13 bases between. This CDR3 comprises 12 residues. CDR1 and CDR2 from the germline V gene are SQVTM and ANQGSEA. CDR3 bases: TGCAGCGGAAGGGAGGGGCCCACTGAAGCTTTCTTT. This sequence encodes CSGREGPTEAFF. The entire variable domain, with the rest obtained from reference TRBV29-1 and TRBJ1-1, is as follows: SAVISQKPSRDICQRGTSLTIQCQVDSQVTMMFWYRQQPGQSLTLIATANQGSEATYESGFVIDKFPISRPNLTFSTLTVSNMSPEDSSIYLCSGREGPTEAFFGQGTRLTVV.

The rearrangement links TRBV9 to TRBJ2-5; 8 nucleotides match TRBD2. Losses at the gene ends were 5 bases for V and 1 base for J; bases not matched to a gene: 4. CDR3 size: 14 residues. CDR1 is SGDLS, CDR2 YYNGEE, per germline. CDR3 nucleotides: TGTGCCAGCAGTGTTAGCGGGATCCAAGAGACCCAGTACTTC. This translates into CASSVSGIQETQYF. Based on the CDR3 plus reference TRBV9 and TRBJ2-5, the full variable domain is DSGVTQTPKHLITATGQRVTLRCSPRSGDLSVYWYQQSLDQGLQFLIQYYNGEERAKGNILERFSAQQFPDLHSELNLSSLELGDSALYFCASSVSGIQETQYFGPGTRLLVL.

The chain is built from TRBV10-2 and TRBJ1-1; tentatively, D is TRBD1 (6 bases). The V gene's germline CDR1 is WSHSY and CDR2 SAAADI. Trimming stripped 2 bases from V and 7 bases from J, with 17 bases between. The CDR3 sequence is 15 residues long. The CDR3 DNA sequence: TGCGCCAGCAGTGAGCGGGGGGCGGGGGCGGTTGAAGCTTTCTTT. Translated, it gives CASSERGAGAVEAFF.

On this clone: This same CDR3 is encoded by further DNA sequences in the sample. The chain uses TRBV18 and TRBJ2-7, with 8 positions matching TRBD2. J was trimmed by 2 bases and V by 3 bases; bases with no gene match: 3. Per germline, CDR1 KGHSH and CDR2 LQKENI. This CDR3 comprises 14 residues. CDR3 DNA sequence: TGTGCCAGCTCACCCGGGGGGGGGACCTACGAGCAGTACTTC. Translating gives CASSPGGGTYEQYF.

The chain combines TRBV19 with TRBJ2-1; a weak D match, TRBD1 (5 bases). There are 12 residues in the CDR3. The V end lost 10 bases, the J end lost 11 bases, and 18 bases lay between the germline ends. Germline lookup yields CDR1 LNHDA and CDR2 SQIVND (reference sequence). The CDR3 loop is CATLMGLPQQFF. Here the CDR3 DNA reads TGTGCCACTCTCATGGGGCTACCACAGCAGTTCTTC.

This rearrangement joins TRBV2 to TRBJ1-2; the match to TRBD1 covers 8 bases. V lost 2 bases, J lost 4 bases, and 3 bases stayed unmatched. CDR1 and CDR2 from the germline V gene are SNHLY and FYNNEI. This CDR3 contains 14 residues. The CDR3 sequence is CASSEQGAGYGYTF. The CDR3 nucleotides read TGTGCCAGCAGTGAACAGGGGGCTGGCTATGGCTACACCTTC.